This note documents a single T cell receptor beta chain sequence. Its antigen is currently unknown. RNA, at about 0.5 to 1 ug, was reverse transcribed with random hexamers. TCRdb analysed the immunoSEQ multiplex PCR reads with MiXCR anew, one entry per CDR3 protein. This sample yields some 130,000 distinct CDR3 sequences, of which 94% are seen a single time; 0.1% to 0.15% belongs to the top ten. This CDR3 region has 12 residues. Trimming cost V 8 bases and J 2 bases, with 10 bases left between them. CD8+ and CD4+ T cells were negatively isolated; TEMRA cells were FACS-enriched. This entry comes from a study of CD8 T cells in Susac syndrome. Study-level points and caveats: Individuals included in the TCR sequencing and HLA analysis were acknowledged by the study to be relatively few in number.

The chain couples TRBV12-3 or TRBV12-4 to TRBJ2-7; D remains unclear. Source material: CD4+ T cells from PBMCs. The sequence came from a human donor with multiple sclerosis. CDR3 sequence: CASEGSAYEQYF. In DNA form, the CDR3 reads TGTGCCAGCGAAGGGTCTGCCTACGAGCAGTACTTC.